Listed below are T cell receptor beta chains from one sample, sequenced in a study of blood T cell repertoires in COVID-19. Produced via immunoSEQ multiplex PCR; TCRdb's table is partial and in-frame only. The data show tens of thousands of clones, with around 86% seen just once and about 3.4% held by the top ten. The sample comprised peripheral blood. These receptors were obtained from a woman between 65 and 79 years old with acute or convalescent COVID-19. Each CDR3 is given with its conserved first and last residue. The D gene is left open where the match is weak. Not all rows give a size; the values are once, few, many and, for expanded clones, a class.

V gene	D gene	clone size	J gene	CDR3 protein	CDR3 DNA
TRBV19	TRBD1	NA	TRBJ1-6	CATRPFSGQNNSPLHF	TGTGCCACCAGACCCTTCTCGGGACAGAATAATTCACCCCTCCACTTT
TRBV27	TRBD2	NA	TRBJ2-3	CASSPSGLASIYF	TGTGCCAGCAGTCCGTCGGGACTAGCGAGCATTTATTTT
TRBV10-2	TRBD1	NA	TRBJ1-6	CASSESAGTANHRDLGPLHF	TGCGCCAGCAGTGAGTCCGCCGGGACAGCGAACCACAGGGACCTCGGACCCCTCCACTTT
TRBV4-2	TRBD2	NA	TRBJ2-1	CASSQVGSGSNEQFF	TGTGCCAGCAGCCAAGTTGGTAGCGGGAGTAATGAGCAGTTCTTC
TRBV6-5	NA	NA	TRBJ1-2	CASSYPTGFDYGYTF	TGTGCCAGCAGTTACCCGACAGGTTTCGACTATGGCTACACCTTC
TRBV29-1	TRBD2	NA	TRBJ2-1	CSHGEGNYNEQFF	TGCAGCCATGGGGAGGGAAACTACAATGAGCAGTTCTTC
TRBV19	TRBD1	NA	TRBJ1-4	CASSTGQGIANEKLFF	TGTGCCAGTAGTACGGGACAGGGAATAGCTAATGAAAAACTGTTTTTT
TRBV6-9	TRBD1	once	TRBJ1-5	CGTGQGNQPQHF	TGTGGGACAGGACAGGGGAATCAGCCCCAGCATTTT
TRBV6-1	NA	NA	TRBJ2-3	CASSEFQQSDTQYF	TGTGCCAGCAGTGAATTTCAACAGTCAGATACGCAGTATTTT
TRBV5-1	TRBD1	NA	TRBJ1-1	CASRRGPGQGPTEAFF	TGCGCCAGCAGACGCGGACCGGGACAGGGGCCCACTGAAGCTTTCTTT
TRBV28	NA	NA	TRBJ1-2	CATLGGGRYGYTF	TGTGCCACTCTAGGGGGGGGACGGTATGGCTACACCTTC
TRBV5-1	NA	NA	TRBJ1-1	CASIQTGEAFF	TGCGCCAGCATCCAAACGGGAGAAGCTTTCTTT
TRBV5-6	NA	NA	TRBJ2-3	CASSWGLMVPQDTQYF	TGTGCCAGCAGCTGGGGACTGATGGTCCCCCAAGATACGCAGTATTTT
TRBV30	NA	NA	TRBJ2-5	CAWSVRETQYF	TGTGCCTGGAGTGTCAGGGAGACCCAGTACTTC
TRBV7-2	TRBD1	NA	TRBJ1-1	CASSLEGQGADEAFF	TGTGCCAGCAGCTTAGAGGGACAGGGGGCGGATGAAGCTTTCTTT
TRBV15	TRBD2	NA	TRBJ2-7	CATSRLAGLSYEQYF	TGTGCCACCAGCAGATTAGCGGGACTTTCCTACGAGCAGTACTTC
TRBV7-9	TRBD1	NA	TRBJ1-1	CASSDRQGATEAFF	TGTGCCAGCAGCGACAGACAGGGGGCGACTGAAGCTTTCTTT
TRBV5-6	TRBD1	NA	TRBJ2-3	CASSSIPGGFANTDTQYF	TGTGCCAGCAGCTCAATTCCAGGGGGCTTCGCGAACACAGATACGCAGTATTTT
TRBV5-1	NA	NA	TRBJ2-5	CASSLTGKVETQYF	TGCGCCAGCAGCTTGACAGGGAAAGTGGAGACCCAGTACTTC
TRBV6-1	TRBD2	NA	TRBJ2-1	CASSVEAGSSYNEQFF	TGTGCCAGCAGTGTAGAAGCGGGGAGCTCCTACAATGAGCAGTTCTTC